These 9 T cell receptor beta chains originate from one sample sequenced in a study of vaccination and CD4 T cells after COVID-19. These receptors' targets are unknown. The treatment: approximately nine-day PBMC culture with coronavirus spike peptide pools or control peptides (ViraFEST assay). Prior to the COVID-19 pandemic (2011-2018), the unexposed donor's CD4+ T cells were collected. Sequencing of the DNA from cultured CD4+ T cells was carried out with the Oncomine TCR Beta short-read assay. TCRdb recomputed calls from the PCR reads with MiXCR, one row per CDR3 protein. The sample records several thousand distinct CDR3 sequences, approximately 42% being singletons. The source material was CD4+ T cells from blood, cultured in vitro. All receptors derive from a human donor in good health.

The chain uses TRBV6-1 and TRBJ2-2; D remains ambiguous. The V gene lost 7 bases and the J gene lost 0 bases, with 15 bases spanning the gap. The germline CDR1 and CDR2 sequences are MNHNS and SASEGT. The CDR3 is 16 amino acids. The CDR3 spells CASTTSPGANTGELFF. CDR3 nucleotide sequence: TGTGCCAGCACCACCAGCCCAGGCGCGAACACCGGGGAGCTGTTTTTT.

J is TRBJ1-1 and V is TRBV6-1; a possible D gene is TRBD1 (5 bases). The CDR3 contains 12 residues. Trimming stripped 3 bases from V and 6 bases from J, with 8 bases between. In germline, CDR1 is MNHNS, CDR2 SASEGT. DNA for the CDR3: TGTGCCAGCAGTGATGGGGGGGCTGAAGCTTTCTTT. Its translation is CASSDGGAEAFF.

The table lists this clonotype with a few counts. J is TRBJ2-1 and V is TRBV20-1; D might be TRBD1 or TRBD2, each matching 6 bases. Trimming pared 1 base from V and 7 bases from J, leaving 11 bases between. The germline gives CDR1 DFQATT, CDR2 SNEGSKA (reference sequence). CDR3 size: 13 residues. The CDR3 nucleotides are TGCAGTGCTAGAGGAGAGGGGGGAAATGAGCAGTTCTTC. This translates into CSARGEGGNEQFF.

This chain links TRBV21-1 with TRBJ1-2; TRBD1, the table's D call, lacks a check against the DNA. TRBV21-1 is a recognized pseudogene. CDR3 length: 17 amino acids. Here the CDR3 reads CARTDRGNLGANYGYTF. CDR3 DNA sequence: TGTGCCAGGACGGACAGGGGTAATCTAGGGGCTAACTATGGCTACACCTTC.

V usage is TRBV20-1 and J usage is TRBJ1-1; a possible D gene is TRBD1 (5 bases). Looked up from germline, CDR1 is DFQATT and CDR2 is SNEGSKA (reference sequence). This CDR3 contains 16 residues. V lost 0 bases and J lost 1, with 15 bases in between. CDR3 DNA sequence: TGCAGTGCTAGAGATCCACAGACAGCCGGGAACACTGAAGCTTTCTTT. This translates into CSARDPQTAGNTEAFF.

The chain is built from TRBV7-8 and TRBJ1-5, with TRBD1 identical over 8 bases. Germline lookup yields CDR1 SGHVS and CDR2 FQNEAQ. V lost 5 bases and J lost 1; bases outside the gene matches: 19. The CDR3 extends over 20 amino acids. The CDR3 bases are TGTGCCAGCAGCGCGTCAGCTGTGGACAGGGATAATTGGAGCAATCAGCCCCAGCATTTT. Its translation is CASSASAVDRDNWSNQPQHF.

Here the CDR3 reads CASSPLMNTEAFF. In nucleotides, the CDR3 is TGTGCCAGCTCACCATTGATGAACACTGAAGCTTTCTTT. The genes are TRBV18 and TRBJ1-1, with D unclear. The CDR3 extends over 13 amino acids. Germline-derived CDR1 and CDR2 are KGHSH and LQKENI. V was cut by 2 bases and J by 0 bases, with 4 bases left in between. The full variable domain, its missing parts supplied by reference TRBV18 and TRBJ1-1, is NAGVMQNPRHLVRRRGQEARLRCSPMKGHSHVYWYRQLPEEGLKFMVYLQKENIIDESGMPKERFSAEFPKEGPSILRIQQVVRGDSAAYFCASSPLMNTEAFFGQGTRLTVV.

The chain uses TRBV6-1 and TRBJ1-3; unclear D gene. The length of the CDR3 is 11 residues. Germline CDR1 and CDR2: MNHNS and SASEGT. Trimming took 0 bases from V and 9 from J, leaving 3 bases between them. Here the CDR3 reads CASSEAATIYF. In DNA, the CDR3 is TGTGCCAGCAGTGAAGCGGCCACCATATATTTT.

The J gene is TRBJ2-1, the V gene TRBV20-1; D is unclear. Deletions cut 7 bases from V and 9 bases from J, with 16 bases between. Germline V gives CDR1 DFQATT, CDR2 SNEGSKA (reference sequence). This CDR3 comprises 12 residues. The DNA of the CDR3 is TGCAGTGTCCCCGACCCTCCCGCTGAGCAGTTCTTC. Amino acids: CSVPDPPAEQFF.